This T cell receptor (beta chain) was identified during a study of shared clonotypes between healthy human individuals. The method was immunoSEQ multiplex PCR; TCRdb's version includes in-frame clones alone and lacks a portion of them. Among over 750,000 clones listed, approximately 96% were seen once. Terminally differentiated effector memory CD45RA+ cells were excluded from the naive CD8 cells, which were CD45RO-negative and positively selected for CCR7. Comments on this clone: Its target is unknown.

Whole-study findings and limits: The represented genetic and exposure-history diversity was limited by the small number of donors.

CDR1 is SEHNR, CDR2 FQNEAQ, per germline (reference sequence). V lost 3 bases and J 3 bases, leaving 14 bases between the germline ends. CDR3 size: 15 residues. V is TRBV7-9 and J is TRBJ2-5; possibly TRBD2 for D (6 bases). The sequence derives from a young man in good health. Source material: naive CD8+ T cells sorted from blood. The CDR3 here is CASSFGGNPEETQYF. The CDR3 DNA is TGTGCCAGCAGCTTCGGGGGAAACCCCGAAGAGACCCAGTACTTC.